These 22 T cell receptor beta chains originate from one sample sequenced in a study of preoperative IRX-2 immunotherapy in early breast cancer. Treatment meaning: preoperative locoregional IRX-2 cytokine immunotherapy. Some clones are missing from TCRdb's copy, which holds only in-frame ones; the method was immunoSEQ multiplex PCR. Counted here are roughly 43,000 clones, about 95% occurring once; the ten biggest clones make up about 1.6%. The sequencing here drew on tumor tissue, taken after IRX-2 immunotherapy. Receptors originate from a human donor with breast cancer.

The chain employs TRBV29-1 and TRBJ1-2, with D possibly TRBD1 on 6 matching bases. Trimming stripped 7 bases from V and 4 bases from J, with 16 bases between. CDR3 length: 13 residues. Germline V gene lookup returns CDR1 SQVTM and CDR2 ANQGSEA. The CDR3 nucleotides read TGCAGCGCCCTTTACTCGACAGGCTATGGCTACACCTTC. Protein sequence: CSALYSTGYGYTF. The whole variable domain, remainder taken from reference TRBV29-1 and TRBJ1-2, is SAVISQKPSRDICQRGTSLTIQCQVDSQVTMMFWYRQQPGQSLTLIATANQGSEATYESGFVIDKFPISRPNLTFSTLTVSNMSPEDSSIYLCSALYSTGYGYTFGSGTRLTVV.

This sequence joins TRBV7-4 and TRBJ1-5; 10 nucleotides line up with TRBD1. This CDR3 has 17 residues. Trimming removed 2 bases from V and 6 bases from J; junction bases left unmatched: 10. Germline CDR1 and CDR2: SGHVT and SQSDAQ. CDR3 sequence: CASSLSGTGVGPQPQHF. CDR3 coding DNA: TGTGCCAGCAGCTTATCCGGGACAGGGGTAGGGCCTCAGCCCCAGCATTTT.

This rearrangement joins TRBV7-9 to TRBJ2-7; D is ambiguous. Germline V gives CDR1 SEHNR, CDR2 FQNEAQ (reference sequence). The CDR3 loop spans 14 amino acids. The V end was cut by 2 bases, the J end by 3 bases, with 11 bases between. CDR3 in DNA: TGTGCCAGCAGCTTAAGTCACGGCGACTACGAGCAGTACTTC. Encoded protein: CASSLSHGDYEQYF.

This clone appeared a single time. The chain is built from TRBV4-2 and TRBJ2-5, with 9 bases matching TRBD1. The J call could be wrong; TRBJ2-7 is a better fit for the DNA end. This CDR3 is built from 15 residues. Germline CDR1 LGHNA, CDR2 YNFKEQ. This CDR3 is CASSQAGTGFYEQYF. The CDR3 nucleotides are TGTGCCAGCAGCCAAGCCGGGACAGGGTTTTACGAGCAGTACTTC.

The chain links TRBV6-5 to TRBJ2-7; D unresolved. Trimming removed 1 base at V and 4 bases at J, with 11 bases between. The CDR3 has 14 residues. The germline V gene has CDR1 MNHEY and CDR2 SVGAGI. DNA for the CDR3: TGTGCCAGCAGTTACTATCCTAGAAGTTACGAGCAGTACTTC. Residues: CASSYYPRSYEQYF.

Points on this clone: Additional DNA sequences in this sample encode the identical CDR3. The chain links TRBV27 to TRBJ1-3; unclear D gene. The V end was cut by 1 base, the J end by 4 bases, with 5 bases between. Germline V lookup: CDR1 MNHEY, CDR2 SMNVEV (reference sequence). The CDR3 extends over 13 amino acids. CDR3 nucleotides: TGTGCCAGCAGTTTATGGGCCGGAAACACCATATATTTT. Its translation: CASSLWAGNTIYF.

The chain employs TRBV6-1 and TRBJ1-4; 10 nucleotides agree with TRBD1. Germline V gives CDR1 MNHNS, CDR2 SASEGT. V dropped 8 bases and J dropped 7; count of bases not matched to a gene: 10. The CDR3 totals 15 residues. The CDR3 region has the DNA TGTGCCAGCGGGGGCCGGGGACAGGGGCCTGAAAAACTGTTTTTT. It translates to CASGGRGQGPEKLFF.

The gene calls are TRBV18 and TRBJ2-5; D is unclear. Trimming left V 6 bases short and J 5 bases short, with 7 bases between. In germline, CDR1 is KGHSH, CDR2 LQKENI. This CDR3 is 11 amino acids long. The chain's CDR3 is CASSTGETQYF. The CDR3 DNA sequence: TGTGCCAGCTCCACCGGGGAGACCCAGTACTTC.

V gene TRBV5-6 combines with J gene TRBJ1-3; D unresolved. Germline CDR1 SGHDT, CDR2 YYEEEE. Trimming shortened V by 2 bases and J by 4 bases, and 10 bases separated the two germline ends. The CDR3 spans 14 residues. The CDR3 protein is CASSFWTAGNTIYF. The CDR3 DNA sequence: TGTGCCAGCAGCTTTTGGACGGCCGGAAACACCATATATTTT.

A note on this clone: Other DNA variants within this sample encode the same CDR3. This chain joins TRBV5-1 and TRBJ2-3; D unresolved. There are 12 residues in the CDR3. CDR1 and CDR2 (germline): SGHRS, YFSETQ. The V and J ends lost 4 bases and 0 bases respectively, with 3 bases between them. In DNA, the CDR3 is TGCGCCAGCAGCGAAAGCACAGATACGCAGTATTTT. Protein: CASSESTDTQYF.

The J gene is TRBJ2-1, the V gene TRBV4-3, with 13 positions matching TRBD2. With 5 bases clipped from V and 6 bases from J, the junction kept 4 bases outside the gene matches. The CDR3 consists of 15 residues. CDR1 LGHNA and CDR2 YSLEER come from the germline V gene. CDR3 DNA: TGCGCCAGCAGCGAACTAGCGGGAGGGTTCAATGAGCAGTTCTTC. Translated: CASSELAGGFNEQFF.

The CDR3 loop reads CASSLMAGNQPQHF. CDR3 bases: TGTGCCAGCAGCTTAATGGCCGGCAATCAGCCCCAGCATTTT. The V and J genes are TRBV7-2 and TRBJ1-5; D remains ambiguous. The CDR3 runs 14 residues. Per the germline V gene, CDR1 is SGHTA and CDR2 is FQGNSA. Trimming took 2 bases from V and 2 from J, leaving 7 bases between them.

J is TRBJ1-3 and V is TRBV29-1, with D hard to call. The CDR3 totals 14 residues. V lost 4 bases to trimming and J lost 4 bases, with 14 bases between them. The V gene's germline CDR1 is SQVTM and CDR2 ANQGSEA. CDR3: CSVASVAGGNTIYF. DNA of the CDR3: TGCAGCGTTGCCTCGGTGGCAGGCGGAAACACCATATATTTT.

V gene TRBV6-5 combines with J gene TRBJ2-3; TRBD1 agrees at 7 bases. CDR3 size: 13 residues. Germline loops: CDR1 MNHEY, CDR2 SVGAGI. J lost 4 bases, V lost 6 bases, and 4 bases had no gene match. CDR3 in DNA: TGTGCCAGCAGACGAGGGGGCCCAGATACGCAGTATTTT. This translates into CASRRGGPDTQYF.

In DNA form, the CDR3 reads TGCGCCAGCAGCCAAGATTGGGACAGGGTAAACGGGGAGCTGTTTTTT. Amino acids: CASSQDWDRVNGELFF. This sequence joins TRBV4-3 and TRBJ2-2; the match to TRBD1 covers 9 bases. Trimming cost V 0 bases and J 7 bases; bases outside gene matches: 6. In germline, CDR1 is LGHNA, CDR2 YSLEER. The CDR3 is 16 residues long.

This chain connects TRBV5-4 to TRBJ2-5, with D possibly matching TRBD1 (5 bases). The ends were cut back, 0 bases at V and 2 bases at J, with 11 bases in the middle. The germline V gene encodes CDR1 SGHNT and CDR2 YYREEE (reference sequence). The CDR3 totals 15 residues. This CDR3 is CASSLEGARQETQYF. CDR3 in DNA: TGTGCCAGCAGCTTGGAAGGGGCGAGGCAAGAGACCCAGTACTTC. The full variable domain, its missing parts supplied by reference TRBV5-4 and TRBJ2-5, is ETGVTQSPTHLIKTRGQQVTLRCSSQSGHNTVSWYQQALGQGPQFIFQYYREEENGRGNFPPRFSGLQFPNYSSELNVNALELDDSALYLCASSLEGARQETQYFGPGTRLLVL.

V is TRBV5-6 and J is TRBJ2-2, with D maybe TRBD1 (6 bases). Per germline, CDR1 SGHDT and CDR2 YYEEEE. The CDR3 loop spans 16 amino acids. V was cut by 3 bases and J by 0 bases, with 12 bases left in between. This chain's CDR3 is CASSWSPGANTGELFF. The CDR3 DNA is TGTGCCAGCAGCTGGTCACCAGGGGCGAACACCGGGGAGCTGTTTTTT.

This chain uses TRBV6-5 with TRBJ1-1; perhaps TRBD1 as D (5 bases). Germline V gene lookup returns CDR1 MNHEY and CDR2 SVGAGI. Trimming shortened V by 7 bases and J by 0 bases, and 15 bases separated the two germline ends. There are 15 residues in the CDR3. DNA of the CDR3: TGTGCCAGCACCACCTCGGGGCTCCTGAACACTGAAGCTTTCTTT. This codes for CASTTSGLLNTEAFF.

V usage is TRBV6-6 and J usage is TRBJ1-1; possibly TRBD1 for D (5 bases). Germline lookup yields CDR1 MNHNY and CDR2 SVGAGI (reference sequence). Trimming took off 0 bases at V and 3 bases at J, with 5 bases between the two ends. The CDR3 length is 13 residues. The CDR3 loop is CASSYSTDTEAFF. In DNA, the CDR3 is TGTGCCAGCAGTTACTCGACAGACACTGAAGCTTTCTTT.

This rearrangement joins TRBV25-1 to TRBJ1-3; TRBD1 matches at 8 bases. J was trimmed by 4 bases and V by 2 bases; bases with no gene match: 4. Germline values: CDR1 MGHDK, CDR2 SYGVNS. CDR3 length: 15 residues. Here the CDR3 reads CASSETWTGGNTIYF. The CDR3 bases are TGTGCCAGCAGTGAAACCTGGACAGGGGGAAACACCATATATTTT. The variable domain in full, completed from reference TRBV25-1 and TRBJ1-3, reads EADIYQTPRYLVIGTGKKITLECSQTMGHDKMYWYQQDPGMELHLIHYSYGVNSTEKGDLSSESTVSRIRTEHFPLTLESARPSHTSQYLCASSETWTGGNTIYFGEGSWLTVV.

CDR3 DNA: TGTGCCAGCCAAGCGGGGTACTCCTACGAGCAGTACTTC. It encodes CASQAGYSYEQYF. This chain uses TRBV19 with TRBJ2-7, with 7 bases fitting TRBD2. The CDR3 totals 13 residues. CDR1 is LNHDA and CDR2 is SQIVND in the germline V gene (reference sequence). The V segment lost 9 bases and the J segment 0 bases; nucleotides outside the gene matches: 5.

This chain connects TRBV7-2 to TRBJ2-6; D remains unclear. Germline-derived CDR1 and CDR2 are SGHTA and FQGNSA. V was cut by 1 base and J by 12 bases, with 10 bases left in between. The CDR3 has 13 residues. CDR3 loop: CASSLGQPPVLTF. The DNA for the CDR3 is TGTGCCAGCAGCTTAGGGCAGCCGCCCGTCCTGACTTTC.